The rows below give T cell receptor beta chains drawn from one sample of a study of siplizumab effects on memory and regulatory T cells. Generated by immunoSEQ multiplex PCR, the TCRdb table keeps only in-frame clones and is missing some. The sample shows some 9,000 clones, nearly 70% of them seen only once. Specimen: effector memory CD8+ T cells sorted from blood. These TCRs come from a human donor in good health. Both conserved end residues are part of each CDR3. The D gene is left open where the match is weak. Clone sizes are given selectively: once, few, many, or a class where the clone is expanded.

>.|TRBV14|.|TRBJ1-5
CASSQGQGCQPQHF
TGTGCCAGCAGCCAAGGTCAGGGATGCCAGCCCCAGCATTTT
>medium-sized|TRBV7-3|TRBD1|TRBJ2-1
CASSSYRGNEQFF
TGTGCCAGCAGCTCTTACAGGGGGAATGAGCAGTTCTTC
>.|TRBV6-4|TRBD1|TRBJ2-7
CASTPDRYEQYF
TGTGCCAGCACCCCGGACAGGTACGAGCAGTACTTC
>few|TRBV7-8|.|TRBJ1-2
CASSLGREFGYTF
TGTGCCAGCAGCTTAGGCAGGGAATTCGGCTACACCTTC
>.|TRBV7-8|.|TRBJ2-5
CASSLGGGSAETQYF
TGTGCCAGCAGCTTAGGCGGGGGCTCGGCGGAGACCCAGTACTTC
>many|TRBV19|TRBD2|TRBJ2-1
CASSMAGLAGGGSYNEQFF
TGTGCCAGTAGTATGGCGGGACTAGCGGGAGGGGGTTCCTACAATGAGCAGTTCTTC
>.|TRBV7-3|.|TRBJ2-3
CASSPTGLGEDTQYF
TGTGCCAGCAGCCCTACAGGCCTAGGGGAAGATACGCAGTATTTT
>.|TRBV5-4|.|TRBJ2-7
CASSLPGDSLTYEQYF
TGTGCCAGCAGCTTGCCGGGGGACAGCTTAACCTACGAGCAGTACTTC
>once|TRBV6-1|TRBD1|TRBJ2-3
CASSEPAGGGTDTQYF
TGTGCCAGCAGTGAACCTGCAGGGGGAGGCACAGATACGCAGTATTTT
>once|TRBV6-5|.|TRBJ1-1
CATKLADTEAFF
TGTGCCACCAAATTAGCGGACACTGAAGCTTTCTTT